The sequence of this T cell receptor beta chain was determined in a study of blood T cell repertoires in COVID-19. In the study overall: Specimens from acute and convalescent COVID-19 originated in the United States, Italy and Spain. T cells, B-cell-depleted T cells, or PBMCs provided the cDNA or gDNA that served as material.

Profiling relied on immunoSEQ multiplex PCR, and the TCRdb table lists in-frame clones only, not all of them. The table shows about 370,000 clones, with 89% occurring only once. The germline V gene has CDR1 SGHRS and CDR2 YFSETQ. There are 16 residues in the CDR3. The V end was cut by 4 bases, the J end by 7 bases, with 18 bases between. The chain carries TRBV5-1 and TRBJ1-6; unclear D gene. The receptor comes from a woman in her 30s with COVID-19, enrolled during active disease. Source material: peripheral blood. The CDR3, as DNA: TGCGCCAGCAGCCCAAATTCGGACTGGAGAAATTCACCCCTCCACTTT. Encoded protein: CASSPNSDWRNSPLHF.